One and the same sample provided the 6 T cell receptor beta chains below, sequenced in a study of blood T cell repertoires in COVID-19. Profiled with immunoSEQ multiplex PCR; TCRdb holds only in-frame clones, not every one. This sample has some 300,000 clones, with around nine tenths found just once. The sequencing sample was made of PBMCs or T cells enriched from blood (not recorded which). All receptors come from a woman in her forties or fifties who had been exposed to COVID-19.

V is TRBV9 and J is TRBJ2-5; 11 bases agree with TRBD2. Per the germline V gene, CDR1 is SGDLS and CDR2 is YYNGEE. CDR3 size: 14 residues. The ends lost 3 bases at V and 5 bases at J; junction bases unmatched: 3. The CDR3 DNA sequence: TGTGCCAGCAGCGGTAGCGGGGGGGTTGAGACCCAGTACTTC. Protein: CASSGSGGVETQYF.

The chain recombines TRBV28 with TRBJ1-2; the D gene is possibly TRBD1 (6 bases). CDR3 length: 16 amino acids. Germline CDR1 MDHEN, CDR2 SYDVKM. Deletions cut 5 bases from V and 5 bases from J, with 21 bases between. The CDR3: CASSGETGPHYYGYTF. The CDR3 bases are TGTGCCAGCAGTGGTGAGACAGGTCCGCATTATTATGGCTACACCTTC.

The chain couples TRBV3-1 (or the pseudogene TRBV3-2) to TRBJ2-3, with TRBD2 matching over 10 bases. The junction had 6 bases not matched to a gene; V was cut back by 1 base and J by 2 bases. Germline values: CDR1 LGHDT, CDR2 YNNKEL (reference sequence). The CDR3 contains 17 residues. In DNA form, the CDR3 reads TGTGCCAGCAGCCAAGGTCAGCGGGGGGGTTTCACAGATACGCAGTATTTT. Translated: CASSQGQRGGFTDTQYF.

The rearrangement uses TRBV5-1 and TRBJ1-6; unclear D gene. The length of the CDR3 is 16 residues. The V gene lost 0 bases and the J gene lost 0 bases, with 7 bases spanning the gap. From germline, CDR1 is SGHRS and CDR2 YFSETQ. In DNA, the CDR3 is TGCGCCAGCAGCTTGGGTGATAGCTCCTATAATTCACCCCTCCACTTT. Amino acids: CASSLGDSSYNSPLHF.

CDR3: CASSFTGRLEGYTF. CDR3 nucleotide sequence: TGTGCCAGCAGCTTTACAGGGCGATTGGAGGGCTACACCTTC. The chain combines TRBV7-9 with TRBJ1-2; possibly TRBD1 for D (6 bases). Germline CDR1 SEHNR, CDR2 FQNEAQ (reference sequence). With 3 bases removed from V and 8 bases from J, the gap between germline ends came to 16 bases. The CDR3 contains 14 residues.

J is TRBJ2-2 and V is TRBV2, with TRBD2 as a possible D gene (7 bases). V was trimmed by 7 bases and J by 3 bases, leaving 12 bases between them. This CDR3 has 14 residues. Germline assignment: CDR1 SNHLY and CDR2 FYNNEI. The CDR3 bases are TGTGCCAGCACCCGGGGGGCGGACACCGGGGAGCTGTTTTTT. As protein: CASTRGADTGELFF.